This entry is about one T cell receptor beta chain. It has no known antigen specificity. No per-base quality is available; no much larger clone lies one base away. Genomic DNA was extracted from sorted cells for sequencing of the TCRbeta CDR3 region. The immunoSEQ Assay was used for sequencing of TCRbeta CDR3 regions. This is the immuneACCESS table as TCRdb keeps it, with only in-frame sequences that have V and J called. A part of the clones is gone; compared with another copy, unresolved V genes explain less than half, and the rest is unexplained. The sample yields around 70,000 clones; about four fifths were counted once. The ten most abundant clones make up 4% to 6% of the sample. The sample is drawn from a study of OX40 agonist ivuxolimab in advanced cancers. Some background on the complete study: Ivuxolimab was an agonistic, fully human IgG2 monoclonal antibody directed against OX40 (CD134), a costimulatory receptor. Peripheral TCRbeta sequencing was intended to test whether TCR sequence diversity was altered and clonal T-cell expansion was caused by ivuxolimab. Intravenous ivuxolimab was administered to patients every 2 weeks at six dose levels: 0.01, 0.1, 0.3, 1.5, 3 and 10 mg/kg. Of the approximately 50 dose-escalation patients, hepatocellular carcinoma was present in around 20, melanoma in approximately 15, renal cell carcinoma in 9 and head and neck cancer in 9. Patients were allowed to have had prior anti-PD-1, anti-PD-L1 or anti-CTLA-4 therapy, and 30% to 40% of the dose-escalation patients had been treated with checkpoint inhibitors. The paper reports the monotherapy dose-escalation portion (N of about 54 patients) of the phase I ivuxolimab trial. Partial responses occurred in three dose-escalation patients: two with cutaneous melanoma and one with hepatocellular carcinoma. In the dose-escalation cohort, 82.7% of patients were male, and the mean age was roughly 60 years, with a range of roughly 20 to 80. What the authors observed across the whole study: Low levels of normalized T-cell clonal expansion were also shown by some nonresponding patients. The antigen specificity of the peripheral T cells that underwent clonal expansion was not determined. Partial responders in the 0.1-3.0 mg/kg groups had among the lowest normalized peripheral clonal expansion, especially among CD8+ T cells. After ivuxolimab, CD8+ T cells had more expanded clones than CD4+ T cells on average. At doses of 0.1 to 3.0 mg/kg, clonal expansion of both CD4+ and CD8+ blood T cells was observed from baseline to week 6.

The trial excluded patients who had a history of autoimmune disease or who were on systemic immunosuppression. Peripheral blood for TCR sequencing was collected from all dose cohorts at baseline, on cycle 4 day 1, and on cycle 7 day 1. Samples came from an open-label, multicenter, first-in-human phase I dose-escalation trial of ivuxolimab. The trial enrolled adults with locally advanced or metastatic head and neck squamous cell, hepatocellular, melanoma or renal cell carcinoma. CD4+ and CD8+ T cells were sorted separately from peripheral blood before TCR sequencing. This receptor was taken from an adult with an advanced solid tumor such as melanoma, head and neck, liver or kidney cancer. Source: CD4+ or CD8+ T cells sorted from blood, taken in a trial of the OX40 agonist ivuxolimab.

The CDR3 corresponds to CASTRPGQGYEQYF. The nucleotides read TGTGCCAGCACTAGACCGGGACAGGGCTACGAGCAGTACTTC. The chain uses TRBV6-5 and TRBJ2-7; 9 junctional bases match TRBD1. The germline V gene yields MNHEY for CDR1 and SVGAGI for CDR2. Counted from cysteine to phenylalanine, this CDR3 has 14 amino acids. The retained sequence is limited to the CDR3, 42 bases, with the frame set at the first base. Trimming leaves V shorter by 7 bases and J shorter by 3 bases, with the junction holding 7 bases beyond the gene matches.